Following are 27 T cell receptor beta chains from one sample sequenced in a study of cytomegalovirus exposure and HLA in healthy donors. The method was immunoSEQ multiplex PCR; TCRdb's version includes in-frame clones alone and lacks a portion of them. The sample shows 250,000 to 400,000 clones, approximately 86% of them seen only once. The specimen sequenced was PBMCs. These receptors all stem from a man under 40 in good health and CMV-seronegative.

The J gene is TRBJ2-7, the V gene TRBV28; TRBD2 matches 12 bases. The CDR3 consists of 14 residues. V trimming: 11 bases; J trimming: 2 bases; junction bases outside the gene matches: 7. CDR1 and CDR2 (germline): MDHEN, SYDVKM. Written as DNA, the CDR3 is TGTGCCTCCACTAGCGGGGGGCTCCCCTACGAGCAGTACTTC. Its protein is CASTSGGLPYEQYF.

The gene calls are TRBV5-5 and TRBJ1-5; 8 positions agree with TRBD1. This CDR3 contains 15 residues. CDR1 and CDR2 from the germline V gene are SGHKS and YYEKEE (reference sequence). J lost 3 bases, V lost 0 bases, and 2 bases had no gene match. CDR3 in DNA: TGTGCCAGCAGCTTGGTGGGACAGGACAATCAGCCCCAGCATTTT. It codes for CASSLVGQDNQPQHF.

This clone was counted only a few times. The chain uses TRBV7-2 and TRBJ1-2, with 8 positions matching TRBD1. The germline V gene encodes CDR1 SGHTA and CDR2 FQGNSA. The length of the CDR3 is 15 residues. With V trimmed by 5 bases and J by 4 bases, 9 bases remained unmatched. CDR3 sequence reads: CASSLVIGQGYGYTF. The CDR3 nucleotides read TGTGCCAGCAGCCTAGTCATAGGACAGGGCTATGGCTACACCTTC. Full variable domain (missing parts from reference TRBV7-2 and TRBJ1-2): GAGVSQSPSNKVTEKGKDVELRCDPISGHTALYWYRQSLGQGLEFLIYFQGNSAPDKSGLPSDRFSAERTGGSVSTLTIQRTQQEDSAVYLCASSLVIGQGYGYTFGSGTRLTVV.

The rearrangement uses TRBV10-3 and TRBJ1-1; maybe TRBD1 (5 bases). CDR3 length: 11 residues. The germline gives CDR1 ENHRY, CDR2 SYGVKD. V was clipped by 10 bases and J by 6 bases, with 12 bases between them. The CDR3 is CATPGLPEAFF. The CDR3 DNA reads as TGTGCCACCCCGGGACTGCCTGAAGCTTTCTTT.

The chain is built from TRBV19 and TRBJ1-5; no firm D call. Trimming stripped 5 bases from V and 5 bases from J, with 7 bases between. Germline CDR1 and CDR2: LNHDA and SQIVND (reference sequence). The CDR3 covers 12 residues. The CDR3 nucleotides are TGTGCCAGTAGTTCCGGAGATCAGCCCCAGCATTTT. The encoded protein is CASSSGDQPQHF.

The J gene is TRBJ1-1, the V gene TRBV11-2; 12 nucleotides agree with TRBD1. From germline, CDR1 is SGHAT and CDR2 FQNNGV. This CDR3 comprises 17 residues. Losses at the gene ends were 8 bases for V and 0 bases for J; bases not matched to a gene: 10. This chain's CDR3 is CASFEGTGGQMNTEAFF. Written as DNA, the CDR3 is TGTGCCAGCTTCGAAGGGACAGGGGGCCAAATGAACACTGAAGCTTTCTTT.

This clone has just a few counts. The CDR3 sequence: CASSTGKNTEAFF. DNA of the CDR3: TGTGCCAGCAGTACAGGGAAGAACACTGAAGCTTTCTTT. This chain connects TRBV2 to TRBJ1-1; weak D call: TRBD1 (6 bases). V dropped 5 bases and J dropped 1 base, with 8 bases sitting between them. Looked up from germline, CDR1 is SNHLY and CDR2 is FYNNEI. This CDR3 region has 13 residues.

V is TRBV5-1 and J is TRBJ2-5, with no clear D. Trimming took 4 bases from V and 4 from J, leaving 11 bases between them. The CDR3 is 13 residues long. CDR1 and CDR2 (germline): SGHRS, YFSETQ. The CDR3 DNA follows: TGCGCCAGCAGCGCCCAGGCGCGAGAGACCCAGTACTTC. This gives the protein CASSAQARETQYF.

This clone is a singleton in its sample. The chain has TRBV6-5 and TRBJ2-7; the match to TRBD2 covers 9 bases. Trimming removed 2 bases from V and 2 bases from J; junction bases left unmatched: 4. The CDR3 length is 15 residues. Germline values: CDR1 MNHEY, CDR2 SVGAGI. For the CDR3, the DNA is TGTGCCAGCAGTTACGGGCGGGAGGGGGCCTACGAGCAGTACTTC. As protein: CASSYGREGAYEQYF.

This sequence joins TRBV19 and TRBJ1-1; perhaps TRBD1 as D (5 bases). The germline V gene encodes CDR1 LNHDA and CDR2 SQIVND (reference sequence). The CDR3 extends over 15 amino acids. The V gene lost 4 bases and the J gene lost 4 bases, with 16 bases spanning the gap. CDR3 amino acids: CASSTSGLGGTEAFF. CDR3 nucleotides: TGTGCCAGTAGTACCTCGGGATTGGGGGGCACTGAAGCTTTCTTT.

The CDR3 protein is CASSPGTVNTGELFF. The CDR3 bases are TGTGCCAGCAGCCCCGGGACAGTGAACACCGGGGAGCTGTTTTTT. The V and J genes are TRBV11-3 and TRBJ2-2; 7 bases line up with TRBD1. The V segment lost 5 bases and the J segment 1 base; nucleotides outside the gene matches: 4. The CDR3 has 15 amino acids. Germline V lookup: CDR1 SGHNT, CDR2 YENEEA.

The table lists this clone with a few counts. J is TRBJ1-2 and V is TRBV2; tentatively, D is TRBD1 (5 bases). CDR1 SNHLY and CDR2 FYNNEI come from the germline V gene. V lost 7 bases, J lost 4 bases, and 13 bases lay in between. The length of the CDR3 is 13 residues. DNA of the CDR3: TGTGCCAGCAAGCTTGGGGGGATCTATGGCTACACCTTC. This sequence encodes CASKLGGIYGYTF.

V gene TRBV18 combines with J gene TRBJ2-3; 10 bases are a match to TRBD1. CDR3 length equals 18 residues. The ends lost 5 bases at V and 3 bases at J; junction bases unmatched: 14. Germline CDR1 KGHSH, CDR2 LQKENI. CDR3: CASSSKPPGTGATDTQYF. The CDR3 region has the DNA TGTGCCAGCTCATCAAAACCACCAGGGACAGGGGCGACAGATACGCAGTATTTT.

This clone showed up many times. The rearrangement joins TRBV7-9 to TRBJ2-7; 9 nucleotides line up with TRBD1. Germline assignment: CDR1 SEHNR and CDR2 FQNEAQ (reference sequence). The junction had 0 bases not matched to a gene; V was cut back by 5 bases and J by 4 bases. The CDR3 is 12 residues long. The chain's CDR3 is CASSGTGYEQYF. CDR3 coding DNA: TGTGCCAGCAGCGGGACAGGGTACGAGCAGTACTTC. The whole variable domain, remainder taken from reference TRBV7-9 and TRBJ2-7, is DTGVSQNPRHKITKRGQNVTFRCDPISEHNRLYWYRQTLGQGPEFLTYFQNEAQLEKSRLLSDRFSAERPKGSFSTLEIQRTEQGDSAMYLCASSGTGYEQYFGPGTRLTVT.

The chain employs TRBV6-6 and TRBJ2-5, with 10 bases fitting TRBD2. V lost 5 bases to trimming and J lost 10 bases; unmatched junction nucleotides: 16. Germline V gene sequence: CDR1 MNHNY, CDR2 SVGAGI (reference sequence). The length of the CDR3 is 16 residues. The CDR3 reads CASSGAGTSVIMDQYF. DNA of the CDR3: TGTGCCAGCAGTGGGGCCGGGACTAGCGTTATAATGGACCAGTACTTC.

This clone came up once. The genes are TRBV19 and TRBJ2-7, with TRBD1 matching 7 bases. Germline assignment: CDR1 LNHDA and CDR2 SQIVND (reference sequence). The CDR3 totals 15 residues. Losses at the gene ends were 2 bases for V and 4 bases for J; bases not matched to a gene: 8. The CDR3 DNA sequence: TGTGCCAGTAGTATATCCCAGGGGGAACTATACGAGCAGTACTTC. As protein: CASSISQGELYEQYF.

This chain connects TRBV19 to TRBJ2-1, with 8 nucleotides matching TRBD1. Germline V gene sequence: CDR1 LNHDA, CDR2 SQIVND (reference sequence). After removal of 5 bases from V and 6 bases from J, the junction contained 6 bases not matched to a gene. The CDR3 loop spans 14 amino acids. The CDR3 protein is CASSPSTGVNEQFF. The CDR3 DNA reads TGTGCCAGTAGTCCGTCGACAGGGGTCAATGAGCAGTTCTTC. Combining the CDR3 with reference TRBV19 and TRBJ2-1 gives the whole variable domain DGGITQSPKYLFRKEGQNVTLSCEQNLNHDAMYWYRQDPGQGLRLIYYSQIVNDFQKGDIAEGYSVSREKKESFPLTVTSAQKNPTAFYLCASSPSTGVNEQFFGPGTRLTVL.

This clone was observed a handful of times. The chain is built from TRBV5-6 and TRBJ2-1, with D perhaps matching TRBD2 (7 bases). The length of the CDR3 is 14 residues. The germline V gene encodes CDR1 SGHDT and CDR2 YYEEEE. V lost 2 bases and J 9 bases, leaving 15 bases between the germline ends. The CDR3 spells CASSFAGASAEQFF. The DNA of the CDR3 is TGTGCCAGCAGCTTTGCGGGGGCCTCGGCTGAGCAGTTCTTC.

The chain joins TRBV5-1 to TRBJ2-5; 8 bases line up with TRBD1. Germline V gives CDR1 SGHRS, CDR2 YFSETQ. The trim removed 4 bases at V and 4 bases at J, leaving 9 bases unmatched. The CDR3 has 15 amino acids. CDR3 in DNA: TGCGCCAGCAGCGCAACAGGGGGAGGTGGAGAGACCCAGTACTTC. Its protein product is CASSATGGGGETQYF.

This rearrangement joins TRBV28 to TRBJ2-6, with D perhaps matching TRBD1 (5 bases). V was shortened by 5 bases and J by 4 bases, with 9 bases between the two germline ends. This CDR3 has 14 residues. CDR1 and CDR2 from the germline V gene are MDHEN and SYDVKM. As DNA, the CDR3 is TGTGCCAGCAGTGTCCAGGGCGGGGCCAACGTCCTGACTTTC. It codes for CASSVQGGANVLTF.

The chain employs TRBV5-6 and TRBJ2-1, with 12 bases fitting TRBD2. CDR3 length: 16 residues. Trimming cost V 4 bases and J 2 bases; bases outside gene matches: 4. Germline V gene data show CDR1 as SGHDT and CDR2 as YYEEEE. In nucleotides, the CDR3 is TGTGCCAGCAGCCACGGACTAGCGGGGCCCTACAATGAGCAGTTCTTC. The encoded protein is CASSHGLAGPYNEQFF.

The chain is built from TRBV19 and TRBJ1-2, with 9 bases fitting TRBD1. V lost 4 bases to trimming and J lost 8 bases; unmatched junction nucleotides: 17. This CDR3 spans 17 amino acids. The V gene's germline CDR1 is LNHDA and CDR2 SQIVND (reference sequence). CDR3: CASSTGTGIQRPLGYTF. Here the CDR3 DNA reads TGTGCCAGTAGTACCGGGACAGGGATCCAGAGGCCTCTAGGCTACACCTTC.

V gene TRBV6-5 combines with J gene TRBJ2-7, with 9 bases matching TRBD2. The J segment lost 2 bases and the V segment lost 6 bases, leaving 5 bases of the junction unmatched. Germline V gene lookup returns CDR1 MNHEY and CDR2 SVGAGI. The CDR3 is 14 residues long. The CDR3 DNA reads TGTGCCAGCAGGCGGGCTAGCGGGGCCTACGAGCAGTACTTC. This encodes CASRRASGAYEQYF.

This clone showed up just once. J is TRBJ1-2 and V is TRBV5-1, with 8 bases aligning to TRBD1. Trimming took 1 base from V and 5 from J; bases not matched to a gene: 19. The germline V gene encodes CDR1 SGHRS and CDR2 YFSETQ. The CDR3 contains 19 residues. The DNA of the CDR3 is TGCGCCAGCAGCTTGCGAAAACCGGGACAGGTACTCGCAGGGTATGGCTACACCTTC. It translates to CASSLRKPGQVLAGYGYTF.

The chain carries TRBV7-9 and TRBJ1-1; tentatively, D is TRBD1 (5 bases). The CDR3 totals 15 residues. V lost 2 bases and J lost 11, with 21 bases in between. The V gene's germline CDR1 is SEHNR and CDR2 FQNEAQ (reference sequence). The CDR3 coding sequence is TGTGCCAGCAGCTTACTACAGGCCTCGGGAGGTGGGGCTTTCTTT. Residues: CASSLLQASGGGAFF.

The gene calls are TRBV4-1 and TRBJ2-3, with 8 bases identical to TRBD2. Trimming at V came to 0 bases and at J to 1 base, leaving 6 bases not matched to a gene. The germline gives CDR1 MGHRA, CDR2 YSYEKL. The CDR3 length is 17 residues. Here the CDR3 reads CASSQERQAGGTDTQYF. DNA of the CDR3: TGCGCCAGCAGCCAAGAACGGCAAGCGGGGGGCACAGATACGCAGTATTTT.

The chain employs TRBV30 and TRBJ1-5; D unresolved. The CDR3 runs to 15 residues. Germline assignment: CDR1 GTSNPN and CDR2 SVGIG (reference sequence). The V and J ends lost 0 bases and 3 bases respectively, with 12 bases between them. The CDR3 here is CAWSVSSVLNQPQHF. In nucleotides, the CDR3 is TGTGCCTGGAGTGTAAGTTCCGTACTCAATCAGCCCCAGCATTTT.